A single sample gave rise to the 19 T cell receptor beta chains below, sequenced in a study of OX40 agonist ivuxolimab in advanced cancers. Only in-frame clones appear in the TCRdb table, and some are missing; sequencing was by immunoSEQ multiplex PCR. The sample gives roughly 25,000 clones, around four fifths of which show up once; approximately 2.2% is in the top ten. The sequenced sample was CD4+ or CD8+ T cells sorted from blood, obtained in a trial of the OX40 agonist ivuxolimab. These receptors all come from an adult with an advanced solid tumor such as melanoma, head and neck, liver or kidney cancer.

This rearrangement joins TRBV19 to TRBJ1-1; D unresolved. Germline V gene sequence: CDR1 LNHDA, CDR2 SQIVND (reference sequence). V was trimmed by 10 bases and J by 6 bases, leaving 12 bases between them. This CDR3 is built from 11 residues. The CDR3 loop reads CATSGSAEAFF. Written as DNA, the CDR3 is TGTGCCACCTCCGGGAGTGCTGAAGCTTTCTTT.

This rearrangement joins TRBV28 to TRBJ2-3, with D possibly matching TRBD2 (6 bases). This CDR3 has 15 residues. Germline V gene data show CDR1 as MDHEN and CDR2 as SYDVKM. Trimming removed 7 bases at V and 5 bases at J, with 19 bases between. The CDR3 nucleotides read TGTGCCAGCAACTCGGCGGGGAGACGAGGAGATACGCAGTATTTT. This gives the protein CASNSAGRRGDTQYF.

The chain links TRBV2 to TRBJ2-7, with TRBD1 matching over 11 bases. V shed 0 bases, J shed 5 bases, and the junction held 9 bases outside the gene matches. Germline CDR1 SNHLY, CDR2 FYNNEI. The length of the CDR3 is 17 residues. CDR3 DNA: TGTGCCAGCAGTGAAGCCCTATTGGACAGGGGGCGCGACGAGCAGTACTTC. This translates into CASSEALLDRGRDEQYF.

This chain connects TRBV4-1 to TRBJ2-3; D not certain. V was trimmed by 1 base and J by 4 bases, leaving 3 bases between them. This CDR3 comprises 12 residues. From germline, CDR1 is MGHRA and CDR2 YSYEKL. The CDR3 region is CASSQVADTQYF. CDR3 in DNA: TGCGCCAGCAGCCAAGTCGCAGATACGCAGTATTTT.

The V gene is TRBV29-1, the J gene TRBJ1-2; 7 bases are shared with TRBD1. The CDR3 runs to 12 residues. Trimming cost V 6 bases and J 3 bases; bases outside gene matches: 4. Per the germline V gene, CDR1 is SQVTM and CDR2 is ANQGSEA. Written as DNA, the CDR3 is TGCAGCGTGACAGGGACCTACTATGGCTACACCTTC. This gives the protein CSVTGTYYGYTF.

The chain recombines TRBV6-5 with TRBJ1-3; 7 bases are a match to TRBD1. The germline V gene has CDR1 MNHEY and CDR2 SVGAGI. The CDR3 totals 15 residues. Trimming at V came to 2 bases and at J to 2 bases, leaving 3 bases not matched to a gene. This chain's CDR3 is CASSYRQGPGNTIYF. CDR3 nucleotide sequence: TGTGCCAGCAGTTACAGACAGGGACCTGGAAACACCATATATTTT.

The rearrangement links TRBV7-3 to TRBJ2-1, with TRBD2 matching over 11 bases. The CDR3 runs to 14 residues. J lost 9 bases, V lost 5 bases, and 6 bases had no gene match. Germline CDR1 reads SGHTA; CDR2 reads FQGTGA. The CDR3 sequence is CASSLTTSGGEQFF. In nucleotides, the CDR3 is TGTGCCAGCAGCCTTACTACTAGCGGGGGTGAGCAGTTCTTC.

This chain uses TRBV2 with TRBJ1-5, with a tentative D call TRBD1 (5 bases). This CDR3 region has 14 residues. In germline, CDR1 is SNHLY, CDR2 FYNNEI. The ends were cut back, 4 bases at V and 6 bases at J, with 13 bases in the middle. For the CDR3, the DNA is TGTGCCAGCAGTGCAGAAGGGGCGGGTCAGCCCCAGCATTTT. Residues: CASSAEGAGQPQHF.

This chain joins TRBV18 and TRBJ1-2; tentative D call: TRBD1 (6 bases). Germline CDR1 KGHSH, CDR2 LQKENI. The V and J ends lost 3 bases and 4 bases respectively, with 15 bases between them. The CDR3 extends over 15 amino acids. The CDR3 region is CASSPNRDTLYGYTF. DNA of the CDR3: TGTGCCAGCTCACCCAACAGGGACACCCTCTATGGCTACACCTTC.

The chain links TRBV5-1 to TRBJ2-6; possibly TRBD1 for D (6 bases). CDR1 and CDR2 (germline): SGHRS, YFSETQ. The CDR3 consists of 15 residues. V lost 0 bases and J lost 2, with 6 bases in between. This CDR3 reads CASSLEGAGANVLTF. CDR3 bases: TGCGCCAGCAGCTTGGAGGGGGCTGGGGCCAACGTCCTGACTTTC.

The rearrangement uses TRBV30 and TRBJ2-6; the D gene could be TRBD1 or TRBD2 (6 bases each). The CDR3 covers 17 residues. V was clipped by 2 bases and J by 0 bases, with 14 bases between them. Germline V CDR1 and CDR2: GTSNPN, SVGIG (reference sequence). CDR3 amino acids: CAWSITGARSGANVLTF. The CDR3 DNA reads TGTGCCTGGAGTATCACGGGGGCGCGCTCTGGGGCCAACGTCCTGACTTTC.

This clone was seen a few times. The CDR3 DNA is TGTGCCATCAGGGGGGCTGGGACCTATGGCTACACCTTC. Protein product: CAIRGAGTYGYTF. This chain joins TRBV10-3 and TRBJ1-2, with a weak D call TRBD1 (6 bases). CDR1 and CDR2 (germline): ENHRY, SYGVKD. The V end lost 6 bases, the J end lost 4 bases, and 12 bases lay between the germline ends. This CDR3 is 13 amino acids long.

The chain joins TRBV19 to TRBJ2-7; weak D call: TRBD1 (6 bases). Germline assignment: CDR1 LNHDA and CDR2 SQIVND (reference sequence). The CDR3 runs 15 residues. V lost 5 bases and J 4 bases, leaving 18 bases between the germline ends. The CDR3 bases are TGTGCCAGTAGTTACAAGGGGGTTTCGATTTACGAGCAGTACTTC. This codes for CASSYKGVSIYEQYF.

The DNA of the CDR3 is TGTGCCAGCAGCCTGGAAAAAAGCAGGGGAGCTTTCTTT. Translation: CASSLEKSRGAFF. V and J are TRBV11-2 and TRBJ1-1, with D maybe TRBD1 (6 bases). V gave up 5 bases and J gave up 10 bases, with 17 bases separating them. Per germline, CDR1 SGHAT and CDR2 FQNNGV. The CDR3 is 13 amino acids.

V gene TRBV6-5 combines with J gene TRBJ2-1; D is tentatively TRBD1 or TRBD2 (5 bases each). This CDR3 contains 12 residues. Germline CDR1 and CDR2: MNHEY and SVGAGI. Trimming took off 5 bases at V and 8 bases at J, with 10 bases between the two ends. The CDR3 spells CASSRDRDEQFF. DNA for the CDR3: TGTGCCAGCAGTCGGGACCGCGATGAGCAGTTCTTC.

The rearrangement joins TRBV5-1 to TRBJ1-1, with TRBD1 matching 8 bases. Germline assignment: CDR1 SGHRS and CDR2 YFSETQ. V lost 0 bases and J lost 3; bases outside the gene matches: 7. CDR3 length: 16 amino acids. CDR3 coding DNA: TGCGCCAGCAGCTTGGACGGACAGGGATTGTACACTGAAGCTTTCTTT. Its protein is CASSLDGQGLYTEAFF. The variable domain in full, completed from reference TRBV5-1 and TRBJ1-1, reads KAGVTQTPRYLIKTRGQQVTLSCSPISGHRSVSWYQQTPGQGLQFLFEYFSETQRNKGNFPGRFSGRQFSNSRSEMNVSTLELGDSALYLCASSLDGQGLYTEAFFGQGTRLTVV.

The V gene is TRBV4-1, the J gene TRBJ2-3, with D perhaps assigned TRBD1 or TRBD2 (5 bases each). This CDR3 has 14 residues. Germline values: CDR1 MGHRA, CDR2 YSYEKL. Trimming pared 5 bases from V and 5 bases from J, leaving 14 bases between. The CDR3 coding sequence is TGCGCCAGCAGCATCCGGGACGGAGGAGATACGCAGTATTTT. Its translation: CASSIRDGGDTQYF.

This chain links TRBV5-1 with TRBJ1-2; no definite D call. The V gene lost 0 bases and the J gene lost 8 bases, with 11 bases spanning the gap. Per germline, CDR1 SGHRS and CDR2 YFSETQ. The length of the CDR3 is 13 residues. This CDR3 reads CASSLEAAWGYTF. Written as DNA, the CDR3 is TGCGCCAGCAGCTTGGAGGCAGCTTGGGGCTACACCTTC. Filled out from reference TRBV5-1 and TRBJ1-2, the complete variable domain reads KAGVTQTPRYLIKTRGQQVTLSCSPISGHRSVSWYQQTPGQGLQFLFEYFSETQRNKGNFPGRFSGRQFSNSRSEMNVSTLELGDSALYLCASSLEAAWGYTFGSGTRLTVV.

The chain carries TRBV27 and TRBJ1-2; D is possibly TRBD1 (6 bases). The CDR3 has 20 amino acids. CDR1 and CDR2 from the germline V gene are MNHEY and SMNVEV (reference sequence). V was pared by 0 bases and J by 1 base, with 24 bases between. As DNA, the CDR3 is TGTGCCAGCAGTTTATCGGAGTCACACGCGGGACACCATTTTAACTATGGCTACACCTTC. Protein product: CASSLSESHAGHHFNYGYTF.